The clone carrying this T cell receptor (beta chain) was recorded many times. The entry originates in a study of T cells in Graves' hyperthyroidism and ophthalmopathy. Amplification yielded TCR beta CDR3 regions, with RNA transcripts as the source. An initial round of RT-PCR targeting the TCR CDR3 relied on the HTBI primer set. TCRdb re-called the multiplex PCR reads with MiXCR, one entry per CDR3 protein. The table lists about 640,000 distinct CDR3 sequences, around 21% of them singletons. The V segment lost 6 bases and the J segment 4 bases; nucleotides outside the gene matches: 7. Per the germline V gene, CDR1 is MDHEN and CDR2 is SYDVKM. The length of the CDR3 is 15 residues.

The sequence came from a man under 40 with Graves' ophthalmopathy. Sequencing input: blood. The chain combines TRBV28 with TRBJ1-5; 9 nucleotides agree with TRBD1. CDR3 bases: TGTGCCAGCAGCCTGGGGGGACAGGGAAATCAGCCCCAGCATTTT. Encoded protein: CASSLGGQGNQPQHF.